The 27 T cell receptor beta chains below all came from one sample that was sequenced in a study of identical twins. TCRdb reprocessed the 5' RACE reads via MiXCR and lists one record per CDR3 protein. Altogether roughly 1.6 million distinct CDR3 sequences are present, roughly 35% being singletons, with the ten largest covering 0.25% to 0.3%. The sample consisted of cord blood. The receptors were sampled from a newborn girl in good health.

This rearrangement joins TRBV5-1 to TRBJ2-1, with TRBD1 matching 10 bases. The germline V gene has CDR1 SGHRS and CDR2 YFSETQ. CDR3 length: 15 residues. V lost 0 bases, J lost 6 bases, and 3 bases stayed unmatched. Here the CDR3 reads CASSLGWTGGNEQFF. The DNA of the CDR3 is TGCGCCAGCAGCTTGGGATGGACAGGGGGCAATGAGCAGTTCTTC.

This clonotype was observed a handful of times. This rearrangement joins TRBV20-1 to TRBJ2-1; D unclear. The CDR3 totals 13 residues. Germline lookup yields CDR1 DFQATT and CDR2 SNEGSKA (reference sequence). The germline V and J ends were trimmed by 2 bases and 10 bases, with 15 bases remaining between them. For the CDR3, the DNA is TGCAGTGCTAGATTGGCCGCTAAAATGGAGCAGTTCTTC. Protein sequence: CSARLAAKMEQFF.

This sequence joins TRBV20-1 and TRBJ2-3, with TRBD1 as a possible D gene (6 bases). V was pared by 3 bases and J by 0 bases, with 10 bases between. CDR1 and CDR2 (germline): DFQATT, SNEGSKA (reference sequence). The length of the CDR3 is 14 residues. CDR3 DNA: TGCAGTGCTAGGAGGACAGCTAGCACAGATACGCAGTATTTT. The encoded protein is CSARRTASTDTQYF.

This clonotype came up a few times. The rearrangement links TRBV29-1 to TRBJ2-7, with 14 bases lining up with TRBD2. This CDR3 is built from 17 residues. Per germline, CDR1 SQVTM and CDR2 ANQGSEA. V shed 1 base, J shed 2 bases, and the junction held 7 bases outside the gene matches. The CDR3 reads CSVEGGPGLAGAYEQYF. CDR3 in DNA: TGCAGCGTTGAAGGGGGTCCGGGACTAGCGGGAGCCTACGAGCAGTACTTC.

This clonotype was observed a handful of times. The chain has TRBV20-1 and TRBJ2-1; 7 nucleotides agree with TRBD2. CDR3 size: 14 residues. CDR1 DFQATT and CDR2 SNEGSKA come from the germline V gene (reference sequence). Unmatched junction bases numbered 5, after V lost 6 bases and J lost 0 bases. The CDR3 is CSALTSDSYNEQFF. The CDR3 DNA reads TGCAGTGCGCTCACTAGCGACTCCTACAATGAGCAGTTCTTC.

This clonotype has only a few counts. V gene TRBV11-2 combines with J gene TRBJ2-1, with 12 bases that match TRBD2. Germline loops: CDR1 SGHAT, CDR2 FQNNGV. CDR3 length equals 17 residues. J lost 2 bases, V lost 5 bases, and 7 bases had no gene match. The CDR3 sequence is CASSPGTSGLPYNEQFF. CDR3 nucleotides: TGTGCCAGCAGCCCCGGGACTAGCGGGTTGCCCTACAATGAGCAGTTCTTC.

The CDR3 DNA reads as TGTGCCAGCGGATACGGGCCAGGATACACAGATACGCAGTATTTT. Its translation: CASGYGPGYTDTQYF. V usage is TRBV27 and J usage is TRBJ2-3; D unclear. The V end was cut by 8 bases, the J end by 2 bases, with 17 bases between. The CDR3 contains 15 residues. Germline CDR1 and CDR2: MNHEY and SMNVEV (reference sequence).

This clonotype was seen many times. This sequence joins TRBV12-3 or TRBV12-4 and TRBJ1-2; D is uncertain. Trimming left V 0 bases short and J 8 bases short, with 16 bases between. The CDR3 runs to 15 residues. CDR3 protein: CASSLAGRRERGYTF. The CDR3 region has the DNA TGTGCCAGCAGTTTAGCGGGCCGGAGGGAACGCGGCTACACCTTC.

The chain recombines TRBV7-9 with TRBJ1-2, with D possibly TRBD1 on 5 matching bases. Germline V gene sequence: CDR1 SEHNR, CDR2 FQNEAQ (reference sequence). This CDR3 has 13 residues. The V and J ends lost 5 bases and 8 bases respectively, with 15 bases between them. Here the CDR3 DNA reads TGTGCCAGCAGCCCGGGGATAGGGGACGGCTACACCTTC. This codes for CASSPGIGDGYTF. Supplemented by reference TRBV7-9 and TRBJ1-2, the full variable domain reads DTGVSQNPRHKITKRGQNVTFRCDPISEHNRLYWYRQTLGQGPEFLTYFQNEAQLEKSRLLSDRFSAERPKGSFSTLEIQRTEQGDSAMYLCASSPGIGDGYTFGSGTRLTVV.

Ten or more counts support this clonotype. The chain employs TRBV29-1 and TRBJ2-1; D is unclear. V shed 2 bases and J shed 2 bases, with 10 bases lying between them. Germline V gives CDR1 SQVTM, CDR2 ANQGSEA. The length of the CDR3 is 14 residues. The CDR3 region has the DNA TGCAGCGTTGAAAGGCTGAGTCCCTACAATGAGCAGTTCTTC. Translating gives CSVERLSPYNEQFF.

This clonotype occurred a few times. The rearrangement joins TRBV20-1 to TRBJ1-2; 9 bases fit TRBD1. Germline CDR1 is DFQATT and CDR2 is SNEGSKA (reference sequence). J gave up 6 bases and V 5 bases, and 7 bases lay outside the gene matches. The length of the CDR3 is 13 residues. The chain's CDR3 is CSAFAGTGNGYTF. DNA of the CDR3: TGCAGTGCTTTCGCCGGGACAGGGAATGGCTACACCTTC.

In its sample, this clonotype was seen a few times. CDR3 sequence reads: CASSQEFLQETQYF. The CDR3 region has the DNA TGTGCCAGCAGCCAAGAGTTCCTACAAGAGACCCAGTACTTC. The chain recombines TRBV3-1 with TRBJ2-5, with D hard to call. Trimming removed 0 bases from V and 2 bases from J, with 7 bases in between. Germline assignment: CDR1 LGHDT and CDR2 YNNKEL (reference sequence). The CDR3 sequence is 14 residues long.

This clonotype was detected a few times. The V call is TRBV5-1, the J call TRBJ2-3, with TRBD2 matching 13 bases. Trimming at V came to 1 base and at J to 3 bases, leaving 8 bases not matched to a gene. The CDR3 is 18 residues long. CDR1 SGHRS and CDR2 YFSETQ come from the germline V gene. The CDR3 sequence: CASSLRLAGGRPTDTQYF. The CDR3, as DNA: TGCGCCAGCAGCTTGCGACTAGCGGGAGGCAGGCCGACAGATACGCAGTATTTT.

This clonotype has at least ten counts. This chain joins TRBV5-8 and TRBJ2-7; no reliable D call. CDR3 size: 13 residues. Trimming took off 3 bases at V and 0 bases at J, with 7 bases between the two ends. Germline V gene data show CDR1 as SGHTS and CDR2 as YDEGEE. For the CDR3, the DNA is TGTGCCAGCAGCTCCGATTACTCCTACGAGCAGTACTTC. Amino acid sequence: CASSSDYSYEQYF.

The chain has TRBV19 and TRBJ2-7; 7 bases map to TRBD1. TRBJ2-5 explains the end of the DNA better; the J call may be wrong. CDR1 LNHDA and CDR2 SQIVND come from the germline V gene (reference sequence). This CDR3 is 16 amino acids long. The CDR3 is CASSIPQGMERETQYF. In nucleotides, the CDR3 is TGTGCCAGTAGCATCCCACAGGGGATGGAGAGAGAGACCCAGTACTTC.

V and J are TRBV7-9 and TRBJ2-1; 9 bases map to TRBD2. The CDR3 covers 16 residues. Germline V gene lookup returns CDR1 SEHNR and CDR2 FQNEAQ (reference sequence). Germline trimming cut 0 bases from V and 10 bases from J; bases unmatched to any gene: 10. The CDR3 loop is CASSLALAGHSVEQFF. CDR3 coding DNA: TGTGCCAGCAGCTTAGCTCTAGCGGGGCATAGTGTGGAGCAGTTCTTC.

This clonotype showed up just a few times. The chain couples TRBV5-6 to TRBJ1-2, with D possibly matching TRBD1 (5 bases). V was clipped by 6 bases and J by 3 bases, with 15 bases between them. Germline V lookup: CDR1 SGHDT, CDR2 YYEEEE. CDR3 length equals 14 residues. The CDR3 nucleotides read TGTGCCAGCACCTCTGGGGGTTATCACTATGGCTACACCTTC. This encodes CASTSGGYHYGYTF. Together with reference TRBV5-6 and TRBJ1-2, the CDR3 gives the full variable domain: DAGVTQSPTHLIKTRGQQVTLRCSPKSGHDTVSWYQQALGQGPQFIFQYYEEEERQRGNFPDRFSGHQFPNYSSELNVNALLLGDSALYLCASTSGGYHYGYTFGSGTRLTVV.

The chain employs TRBV15 and TRBJ1-1, with D possibly being TRBD1 (6 bases). Germline lookup yields CDR1 LNHNV and CDR2 YYDKDF (reference sequence). V was clipped by 7 bases and J by 2 bases, with 11 bases between them. The CDR3 loop spans 13 amino acids. The CDR3 nucleotides read TGTGCCACCACCCACAGGGTAAACACTGAAGCTTTCTTT. It translates to CATTHRVNTEAFF.

This clonotype was seen at least ten times. This rearrangement joins TRBV10-3 to TRBJ1-4, with TRBD1 identical over 7 bases. CDR3 length equals 15 residues. CDR1 and CDR2 from the germline V gene are ENHRY and SYGVKD. The V and J ends lost 2 bases and 5 bases, in that order; junction bases with no gene match: 5. CDR3 protein: CAISENRGGNEKLFF. The CDR3 region has the DNA TGTGCCATCAGTGAGAACAGGGGTGGAAATGAAAAACTGTTTTTT.

The chain joins TRBV3-1 to TRBJ2-3; tentatively, D is TRBD2 (6 bases). The CDR3 is 13 residues long. With 3 bases removed from V and 8 bases from J, the gap between germline ends came to 12 bases. The germline V gene has CDR1 LGHDT and CDR2 YNNKEL (reference sequence). CDR3 loop: CASSQASEGTQYF. DNA of the CDR3: TGTGCCAGCAGCCAGGCTAGCGAAGGTACGCAGTATTTT.

This clonotype was counted only a few times. V is TRBV3-1 and J is TRBJ2-1; D unresolved. The CDR3 is made up of 13 amino acids. Per the germline V gene, CDR1 is LGHDT and CDR2 is YNNKEL (reference sequence). Deletions cut 2 bases from V and 7 bases from J, with 9 bases between. DNA for the CDR3: TGTGCCAGCAGCCAATTCACCAGGAATGAGCAGTTCTTC. This encodes CASSQFTRNEQFF.

This clonotype was counted a few times. The chain has TRBV5-1 and TRBJ1-1, with 7 bases matching TRBD1. With V trimmed by 3 bases and J by 1 base, 9 bases remained unmatched. Germline assignment: CDR1 SGHRS and CDR2 YFSETQ. The CDR3 consists of 16 residues. CDR3 nucleotide sequence: TGCGCCAGCAGCTCTCACCAGGGGGTCGGGAACACTGAAGCTTTCTTT. Its protein is CASSSHQGVGNTEAFF.

Only a few counts were recorded for this clonotype. J is TRBJ2-5 and V is TRBV15, with D uncertain. Trimming pared 1 base from V and 5 bases from J, leaving 14 bases between. This CDR3 is built from 15 residues. The V gene's germline CDR1 is LNHNV and CDR2 YYDKDF (reference sequence). In DNA, the CDR3 is TGTGCCACCAGCAGAGCCCAGTTTATCGGGGAGACCCAGTACTTC. It translates to CATSRAQFIGETQYF.

The rearrangement uses TRBV6-5 and TRBJ1-1; D gene ambiguous. The CDR3 spans 14 residues. Per the germline V gene, CDR1 is MNHEY and CDR2 is SVGAGI. The V and J ends lost 8 bases and 1 base respectively, with 14 bases between them. CDR3 bases: TGTGCCAGCTCCTCGGGCTTCTCGAACACTGAAGCTTTCTTT. Protein sequence: CASSSGFSNTEAFF.

This clonotype was picked up one time. The chain uses TRBV30 and TRBJ1-3; D remains ambiguous. The V end lost 3 bases, the J end lost 1 base, and 4 bases lay between the germline ends. The CDR3 totals 12 residues. Germline V lookup: CDR1 GTSNPN, CDR2 SVGIG (reference sequence). In DNA form, the CDR3 reads TGTGCCTGGAGCACATCTGGAAACACCATATATTTT. It codes for CAWSTSGNTIYF.

This clonotype showed up just a few times. J is TRBJ2-4 and V is TRBV20-1; possible D gene TRBD2, 5 bases. The CDR3 extends over 13 amino acids. The V gene's germline CDR1 is DFQATT and CDR2 SNEGSKA (reference sequence). Trimming left V 3 bases short and J 2 bases short, with 8 bases between. The CDR3 protein is CSASGVSKNIQYF. DNA for the CDR3: TGCAGTGCTAGCGGGGTCTCCAAAAACATTCAGTACTTC.

The genes are TRBV20-1 and TRBJ1-6; D unresolved. Germline V gene lookup returns CDR1 DFQATT and CDR2 SNEGSKA (reference sequence). The CDR3 contains 16 residues. Trimming pared 0 bases from V and 4 bases from J, leaving 13 bases between. CDR3 DNA: TGCAGTGCTAGAGATAGAACATTCGGGTATAATTCACCCCTCCACTTT. The encoded protein is CSARDRTFGYNSPLHF.